This T cell receptor beta chain originates from a study of T cell repertoires in cytomegalovirus infection. Study at large: Peptides in the study included HLA-C-restricted and HLA-B-restricted CMV epitopes. CMV infection and matching HLA type were both indicated by public TCR beta signatures. Study-wide points: CMV-specific TCR beta clonotypes restricted by HLA-C were the ones dominating the ex vivo response.

TCRdb redid the calling of the reads with MiXCR, one entry per CDR3 protein. The repertoire holds about 330,000 distinct CDR3 sequences, with about 32% as singletons. The sample holds a few counts of this clonotype. The antigen is unknown. One end of the junction is discordant with germline, which a read error may explain. This TCR derives from a human donor in good health (CMV status not recorded). Some clones in this sample may be carry-over from other donors' samples. The sequencing here drew on cultured PBMCs, taken from culture after CMV antigen stimulation.

The CDR3 spells CASSLGQGMIF. The CDR3 DNA follows: TGTGCCAGCAGCTTAGGACAGGGAATGATCTTC. The chain combines TRBV7-2 with TRBJ2-5, with TRBD1 matching 7 bases. The CDR3 length is 11 residues. Per germline, CDR1 SGHTA and CDR2 FQGNSA.